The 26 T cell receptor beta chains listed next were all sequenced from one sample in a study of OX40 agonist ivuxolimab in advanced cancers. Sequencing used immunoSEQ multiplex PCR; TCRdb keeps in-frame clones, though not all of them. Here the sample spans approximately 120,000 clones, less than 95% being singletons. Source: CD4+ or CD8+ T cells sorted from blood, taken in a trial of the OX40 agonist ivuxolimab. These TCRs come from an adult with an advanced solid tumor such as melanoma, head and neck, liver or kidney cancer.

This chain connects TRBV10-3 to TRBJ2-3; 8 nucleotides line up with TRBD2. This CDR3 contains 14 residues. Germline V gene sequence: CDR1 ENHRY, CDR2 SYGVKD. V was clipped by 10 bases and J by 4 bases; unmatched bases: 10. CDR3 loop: CATQSGRGADTQYF. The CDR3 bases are TGTGCCACCCAGAGCGGGAGAGGGGCAGATACGCAGTATTTT.

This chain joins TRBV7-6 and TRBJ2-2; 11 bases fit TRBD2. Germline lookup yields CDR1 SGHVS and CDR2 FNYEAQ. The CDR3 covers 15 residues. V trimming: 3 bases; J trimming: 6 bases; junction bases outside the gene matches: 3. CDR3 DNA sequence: TGTGCCAGCAGCTTCCTAGCGGGAGGTCCCGGGGAGCTGTTTTTT. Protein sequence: CASSFLAGGPGELFF. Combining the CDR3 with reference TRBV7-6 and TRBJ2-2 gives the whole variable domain GAGVSQSPRYKVTKRGQDVALRCDPISGHVSLYWYRQALGQGPEFLTYFNYEAQQDKSGLPNDRFSAERPEGSISTLTIQRTEQRDSAMYRCASSFLAGGPGELFFGEGSRLTVL.

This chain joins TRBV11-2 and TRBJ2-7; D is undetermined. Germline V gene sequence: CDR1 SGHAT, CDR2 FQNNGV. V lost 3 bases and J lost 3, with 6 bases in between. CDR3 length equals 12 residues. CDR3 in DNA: TGTGCCAGCAGCTTCGGCATCTACGAGCAGTACTTC. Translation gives CASSFGIYEQYF. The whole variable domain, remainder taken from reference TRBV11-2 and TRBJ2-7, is EAGVAQSPRYKIIEKRQSVAFWCNPISGHATLYWYQQILGQGPKLLIQFQNNGVVDDSQLPKDRFSAERLKGVDSTLKIQPAKLEDSAVYLCASSFGIYEQYFGPGTRLTVT.

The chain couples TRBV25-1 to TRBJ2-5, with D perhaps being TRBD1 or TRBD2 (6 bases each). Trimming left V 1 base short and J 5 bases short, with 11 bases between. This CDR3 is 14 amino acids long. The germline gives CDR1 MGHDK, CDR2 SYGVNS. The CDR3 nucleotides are TGTGCCAGCAGTGAATTTCGGGGGCTGGAGACCCAGTACTTC. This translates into CASSEFRGLETQYF.

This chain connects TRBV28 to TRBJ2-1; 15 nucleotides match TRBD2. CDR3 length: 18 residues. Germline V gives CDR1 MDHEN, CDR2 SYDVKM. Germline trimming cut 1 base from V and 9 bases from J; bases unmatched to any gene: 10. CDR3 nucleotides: TGTGCCAGCAGTTTATTACCCCGGACTAGCGGGAGGGGAAGTGAGCAGTTCTTC. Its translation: CASSLLPRTSGRGSEQFF.

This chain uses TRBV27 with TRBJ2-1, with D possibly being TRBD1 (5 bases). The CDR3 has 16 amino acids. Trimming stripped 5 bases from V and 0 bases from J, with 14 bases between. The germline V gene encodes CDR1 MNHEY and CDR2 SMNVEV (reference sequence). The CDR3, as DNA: TGTGCCAGCAGTGAGCTAGGGGCGAGCTCCTACAATGAGCAGTTCTTC. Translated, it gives CASSELGASSYNEQFF.

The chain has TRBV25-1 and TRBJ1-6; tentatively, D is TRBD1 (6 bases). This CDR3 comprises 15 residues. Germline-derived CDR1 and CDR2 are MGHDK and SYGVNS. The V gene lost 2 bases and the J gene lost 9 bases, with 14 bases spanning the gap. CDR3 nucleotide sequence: TGTGCCAGCAGTGAAAGGGGACACACGACTTCACCCCTCCACTTT. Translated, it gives CASSERGHTTSPLHF.

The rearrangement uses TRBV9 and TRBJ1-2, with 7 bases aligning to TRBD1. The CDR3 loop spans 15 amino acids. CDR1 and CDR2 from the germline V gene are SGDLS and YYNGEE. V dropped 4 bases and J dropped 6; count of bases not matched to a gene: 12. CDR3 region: CASSRTGKMGDGYTF. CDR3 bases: TGTGCCAGCAGCCGGACAGGAAAGATGGGAGATGGCTACACCTTC. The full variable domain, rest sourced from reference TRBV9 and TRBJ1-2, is DSGVTQTPKHLITATGQRVTLRCSPRSGDLSVYWYQQSLDQGLQFLIQYYNGEERAKGNILERFSAQQFPDLHSELNLSSLELGDSALYFCASSRTGKMGDGYTFGSGTRLTVV.

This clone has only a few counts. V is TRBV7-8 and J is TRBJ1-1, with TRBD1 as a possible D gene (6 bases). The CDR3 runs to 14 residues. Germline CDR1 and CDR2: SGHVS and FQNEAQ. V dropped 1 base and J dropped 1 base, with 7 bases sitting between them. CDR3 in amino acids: CASSLGGGNTEAFF. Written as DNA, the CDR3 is TGTGCCAGCAGCTTAGGAGGGGGGAACACTGAAGCTTTCTTT.

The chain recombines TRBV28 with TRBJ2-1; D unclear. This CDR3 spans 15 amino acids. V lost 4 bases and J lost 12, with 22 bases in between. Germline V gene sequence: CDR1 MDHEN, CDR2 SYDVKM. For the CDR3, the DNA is TGTGCCAGCAGTTCCCCCCCGTCGACACTCTATGGGCAGTTCTTC. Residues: CASSSPPSTLYGQFF.

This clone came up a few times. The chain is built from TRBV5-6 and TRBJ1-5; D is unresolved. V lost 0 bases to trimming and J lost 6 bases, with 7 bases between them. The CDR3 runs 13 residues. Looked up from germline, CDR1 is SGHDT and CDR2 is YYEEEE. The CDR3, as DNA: TGTGCCAGCAGCTTGGGGGCAGGTCAGCCCCAGCATTTT. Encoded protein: CASSLGAGQPQHF.

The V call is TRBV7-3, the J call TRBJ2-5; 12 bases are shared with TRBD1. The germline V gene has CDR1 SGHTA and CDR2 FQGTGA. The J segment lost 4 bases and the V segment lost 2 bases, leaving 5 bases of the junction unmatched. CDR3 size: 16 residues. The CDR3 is CASSLLGTGGRETQYF. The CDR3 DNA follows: TGTGCCAGCAGCTTATTAGGGACAGGGGGCCGAGAGACCCAGTACTTC. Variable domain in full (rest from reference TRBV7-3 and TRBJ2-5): GAGVSQTPSNKVTEKGKYVELRCDPISGHTALYWYRQSLGQGPEFLIYFQGTGAADDSGLPNDRFFAVRPEGSVSTLKIQRTERGDSAVYLCASSLLGTGGRETQYFGPGTRLLVL.

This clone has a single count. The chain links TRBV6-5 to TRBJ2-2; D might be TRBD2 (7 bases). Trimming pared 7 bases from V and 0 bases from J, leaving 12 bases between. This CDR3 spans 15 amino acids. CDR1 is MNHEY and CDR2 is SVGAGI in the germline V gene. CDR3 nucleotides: TGTGCCAGCAAACGGGGGGCGCCGAACACCGGGGAGCTGTTTTTT. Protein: CASKRGAPNTGELFF.

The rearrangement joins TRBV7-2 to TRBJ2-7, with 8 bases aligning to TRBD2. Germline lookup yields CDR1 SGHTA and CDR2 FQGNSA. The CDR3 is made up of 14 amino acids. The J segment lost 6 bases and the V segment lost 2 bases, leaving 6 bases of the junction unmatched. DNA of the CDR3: TGTGCCAGCAGCTTAATAGCGGGAAGGAGCGAGCAGTACTTC. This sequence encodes CASSLIAGRSEQYF.

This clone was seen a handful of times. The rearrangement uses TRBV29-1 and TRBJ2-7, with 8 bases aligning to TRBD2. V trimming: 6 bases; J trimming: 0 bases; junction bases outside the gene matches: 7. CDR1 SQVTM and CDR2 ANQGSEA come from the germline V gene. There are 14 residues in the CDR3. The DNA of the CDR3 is TGCAGCGTAAACCCCGGGACTAGCTCCTACGAGCAGTACTTC. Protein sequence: CSVNPGTSSYEQYF.

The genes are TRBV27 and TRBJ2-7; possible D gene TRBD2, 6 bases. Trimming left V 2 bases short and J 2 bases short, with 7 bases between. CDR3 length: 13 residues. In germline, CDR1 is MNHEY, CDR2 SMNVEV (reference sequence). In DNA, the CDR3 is TGTGCCAGCAGTTTAGGGGGGACCTACGAGCAGTACTTC. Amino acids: CASSLGGTYEQYF.

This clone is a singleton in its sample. CDR3 region: CASSADRAAYEQYF. The CDR3 DNA reads as TGTGCCAGCAGTGCTGACAGGGCCGCCTACGAGCAGTACTTC. This sequence joins TRBV6-1 and TRBJ2-7; 7 nucleotides match TRBD1. The CDR3 sequence is 14 residues long. Germline V gene data show CDR1 as MNHNS and CDR2 as SASEGT. V shed 4 bases and J 2 bases; nucleotides not matched to a gene: 5.

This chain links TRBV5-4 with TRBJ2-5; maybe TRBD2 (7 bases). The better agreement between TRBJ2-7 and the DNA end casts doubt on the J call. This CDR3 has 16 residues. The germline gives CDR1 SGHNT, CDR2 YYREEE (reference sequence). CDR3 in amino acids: CASSPRGGAPSYEQYF. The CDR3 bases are TGTGCCAGCAGCCCCCGAGGGGGGGCACCCTCCTACGAGCAGTACTTC.

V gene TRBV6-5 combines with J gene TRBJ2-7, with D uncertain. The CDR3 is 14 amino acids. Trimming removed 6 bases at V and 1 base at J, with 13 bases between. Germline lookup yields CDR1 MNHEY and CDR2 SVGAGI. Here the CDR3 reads CASSPLSVSYEQYF. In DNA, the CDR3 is TGTGCCAGCAGCCCCCTGAGCGTATCCTACGAGCAGTACTTC.

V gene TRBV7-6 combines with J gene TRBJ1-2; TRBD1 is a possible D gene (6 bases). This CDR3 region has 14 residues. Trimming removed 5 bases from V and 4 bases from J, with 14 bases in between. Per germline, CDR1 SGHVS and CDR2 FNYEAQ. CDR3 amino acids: CASSTLTGSYGYTF. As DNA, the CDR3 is TGTGCCAGCAGCACCCTCACAGGGTCCTATGGCTACACCTTC.

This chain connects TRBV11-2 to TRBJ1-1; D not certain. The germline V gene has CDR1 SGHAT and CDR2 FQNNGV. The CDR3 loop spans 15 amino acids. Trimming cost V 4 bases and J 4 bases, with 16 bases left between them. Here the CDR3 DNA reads TGTGCCAGCAGCTCGTATAGTGTTGGCGGCACTGAAGCTTTCTTT. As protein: CASSSYSVGGTEAFF.

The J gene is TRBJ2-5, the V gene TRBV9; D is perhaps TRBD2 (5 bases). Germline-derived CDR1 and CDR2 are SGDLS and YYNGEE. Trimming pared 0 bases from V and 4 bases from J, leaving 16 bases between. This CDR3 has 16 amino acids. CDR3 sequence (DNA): TGTGCCAGCAGCGTAGTTGGAGGTCTAAAGGGAGAGACCCAGTACTTC. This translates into CASSVVGGLKGETQYF.

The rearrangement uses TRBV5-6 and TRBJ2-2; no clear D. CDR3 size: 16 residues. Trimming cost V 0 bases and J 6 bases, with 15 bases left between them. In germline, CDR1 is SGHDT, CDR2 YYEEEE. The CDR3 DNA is TGTGCCAGCAGCTTGGATGTCTCTTTTAGTCCCGGGGAGCTGTTTTTT. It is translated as CASSLDVSFSPGELFF. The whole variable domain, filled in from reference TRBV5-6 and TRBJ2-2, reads DAGVTQSPTHLIKTRGQQVTLRCSPKSGHDTVSWYQQALGQGPQFIFQYYEEEERQRGNFPDRFSGHQFPNYSSELNVNALLLGDSALYLCASSLDVSFSPGELFFGEGSRLTVL.

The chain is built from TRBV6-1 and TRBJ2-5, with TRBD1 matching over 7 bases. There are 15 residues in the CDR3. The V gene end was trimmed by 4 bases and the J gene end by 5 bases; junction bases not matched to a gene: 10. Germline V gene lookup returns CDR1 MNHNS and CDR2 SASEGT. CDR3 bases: TGTGCCAGCAGTGGAACAGGGGTAGAGGGGGAGACCCAGTACTTC. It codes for CASSGTGVEGETQYF.

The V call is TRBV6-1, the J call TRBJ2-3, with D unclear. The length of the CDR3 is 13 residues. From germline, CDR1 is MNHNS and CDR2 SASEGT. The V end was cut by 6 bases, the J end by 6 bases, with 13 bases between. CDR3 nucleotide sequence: TGTGCCAGCAGCTCCCTAACGGCGGATACGCAGTATTTT. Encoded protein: CASSSLTADTQYF.

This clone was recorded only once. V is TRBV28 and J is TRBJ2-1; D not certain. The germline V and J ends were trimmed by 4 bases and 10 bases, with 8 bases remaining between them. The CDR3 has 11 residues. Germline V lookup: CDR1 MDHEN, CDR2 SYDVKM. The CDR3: CASSSSREQFF. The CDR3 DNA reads TGTGCCAGCAGTTCCTCCCGGGAGCAGTTCTTC.